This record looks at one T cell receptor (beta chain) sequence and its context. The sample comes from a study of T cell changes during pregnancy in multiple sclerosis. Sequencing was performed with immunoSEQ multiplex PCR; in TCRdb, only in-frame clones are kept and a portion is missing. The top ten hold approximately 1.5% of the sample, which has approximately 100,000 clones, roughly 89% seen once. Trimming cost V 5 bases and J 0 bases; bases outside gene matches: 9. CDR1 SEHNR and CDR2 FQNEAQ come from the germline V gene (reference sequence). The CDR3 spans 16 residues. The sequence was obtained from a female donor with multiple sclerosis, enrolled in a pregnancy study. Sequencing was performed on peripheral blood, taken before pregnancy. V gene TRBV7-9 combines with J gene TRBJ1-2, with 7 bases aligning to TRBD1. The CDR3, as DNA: TGTGCCAGCAGCAAATCCGGGACAGCAGCTAACTATGGCTACACCTTC. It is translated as CASSKSGTAANYGYTF.